This TCR beta chain derives from a study of cytomegalovirus exposure and HLA in healthy donors. As for this clone: Its cognate antigen is unknown.

Some clones are missing from TCRdb's copy, which holds only in-frame ones; the method was immunoSEQ multiplex PCR. The sample shows more than 90,000 clones, 80% to 95% of them seen only once. General observations from the study: Researchers reported that a few CMV-associated chains were confirmed in vitro as CMV antigen-specific. Researchers catalogued some 160 TCR beta chains as cytomegalovirus-associated. A later analysis found first-cohort TCR clusters tended to co-occur in the 120 validation repertoires. Rarity held for most TCR sequences, but there were some public TCRs that occurred in many donors.

This TCR derives from a woman in her 30s in good health and CMV-seropositive. Sequencing used PBMCs.

CDR3 in amino acids: CASSLWGDRAYEKLFF. The CDR3 region has the DNA TGTGCCAGCAGCTTATGGGGGGACAGGGCGTATGAAAAACTGTTTTTT. The chain uses TRBV11-2 and TRBJ1-4, with TRBD1 identical over 9 bases. CDR1 is SGHAT and CDR2 is FQNNGV in the germline V gene. The CDR3 contains 16 residues. V trimming: 2 bases; J trimming: 6 bases; junction bases outside the gene matches: 7.